This T cell receptor beta chain appears in the sequencing data of a study of blood T cell repertoires in COVID-19. Overall study context: The study drew acute and convalescent COVID-19 samples from the United States, Italy and Spain. T cells, B-cell-depleted T cells, or PBMCs supplied cDNA or gDNA.

The authors' processing: Estimation of nucleated cell counts relied on the amplification of reference gene primers. Sequenced by immunoSEQ multiplex PCR; TCRdb stores in-frame clones only, minus some. V and J calls and clone size are given by that table; D and trimming were obtained from the DNA. Of around 16,000 clones listed, 85% to 90% were seen once; the top ten hold around 2.8%. The junction had 5 bases not matched to a gene; V was cut back by 3 bases and J by 1 base. Germline values: CDR1 SGHNT, CDR2 YYREEE (reference sequence). The CDR3 totals 15 residues. A single count supports this clone. Sequenced material: peripheral blood. This receptor was identified in a human donor in a cohort sampled during active COVID-19. The V call is TRBV5-4, the J call TRBJ2-5; 8 bases are shared with TRBD1. The CDR3 DNA sequence: TGTGCCAGCAGCTCGAGACAGGGGAGCCAAGAGACCCAGTACTTC. It translates to CASSSRQGSQETQYF.